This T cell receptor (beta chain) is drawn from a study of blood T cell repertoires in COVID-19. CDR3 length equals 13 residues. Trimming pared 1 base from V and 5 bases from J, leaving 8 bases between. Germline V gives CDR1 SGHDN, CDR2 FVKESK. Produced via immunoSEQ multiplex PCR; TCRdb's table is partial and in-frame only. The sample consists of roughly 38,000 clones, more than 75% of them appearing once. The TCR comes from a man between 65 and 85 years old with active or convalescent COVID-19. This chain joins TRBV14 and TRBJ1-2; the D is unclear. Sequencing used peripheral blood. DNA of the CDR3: TGTGCCAGCAGCCAAGCTAGGATATATGGCTACACCTTC. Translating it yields CASSQARIYGYTF. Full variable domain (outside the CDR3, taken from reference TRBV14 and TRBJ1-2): EAGVTQFPSHSVIEKGQTVTLRCDPISGHDNLYWYRRVMGKEIKFLLHFVKESKQDESGMPNNRFLAERTGGTYSTLKVQPAELEDSGVYFCASSQARIYGYTFGSGTRLTVV.